This entry lists 13 T cell receptor beta chains sequenced from one sample in a study of cytomegalovirus exposure and HLA in healthy donors. This table comes from immunoSEQ multiplex PCR, and its TCRdb copy is limited to in-frame clones, with some not included. The sample has 120,000 or so clones, 70% to 90% seen once. The sequenced material came from PBMCs. The source is a man aged 18-30 years in good health and CMV-seronegative.

J is TRBJ2-2 and V is TRBV27, with 10 nucleotides matching TRBD2. V lost 2 bases and J lost 9; bases outside the gene matches: 9. Germline V gene sequence: CDR1 MNHEY, CDR2 SMNVEV (reference sequence). The CDR3 has 16 residues. The CDR3: CASSLRSGRAWRELFF. The CDR3 DNA reads TGTGCCAGCAGTTTACGAAGCGGGAGGGCCTGGCGGGAGCTGTTTTTT.

V and J are TRBV11-2 and TRBJ2-3, with a weak D call TRBD2 (6 bases). The CDR3 is 17 amino acids. CDR1 SGHAT and CDR2 FQNNGV come from the germline V gene. V lost 1 base to trimming and J lost 2 bases, with 16 bases between them. The CDR3 here is CASSLGGGQDYTDTQYF. The CDR3 DNA reads TGTGCCAGCAGCTTAGGAGGAGGGCAGGACTACACAGATACGCAGTATTTT.

CDR3 nucleotide sequence: TGTGCCAGCAGCTTACAGGGGACCTCTGGAAACACCATATATTTT. It encodes CASSLQGTSGNTIYF. The chain couples TRBV7-8 to TRBJ1-3, with TRBD1 as a possible D gene (6 bases). The CDR3 length is 15 residues. The ends were cut back, 2 bases at V and 0 bases at J, with 8 bases in the middle. Germline V gene sequence: CDR1 SGHVS, CDR2 FQNEAQ.

This chain joins TRBV28 and TRBJ1-3; TRBD1 agrees at 9 bases. The CDR3 is 14 residues long. Germline CDR1 reads MDHEN; CDR2 reads SYDVKM. V was pared by 5 bases and J by 8 bases, with 7 bases of the junction left unmatched. The CDR3 DNA is TGTGCCAGCAGTCCCCCGACAGGGGGAGACACCATATATTTT. It encodes CASSPPTGGDTIYF.

This sequence joins TRBV9 and TRBJ2-1, with 7 bases that match TRBD2. The J segment lost 4 bases and the V segment lost 0 bases, leaving 7 bases of the junction unmatched. This CDR3 is built from 16 residues. The germline CDR1 and CDR2 sequences are SGDLS and YYNGEE. Here the CDR3 DNA reads TGTGCCAGCAGCGTAGAGCAGCTAGCGGTATACAATGAGCAGTTCTTC. It encodes CASSVEQLAVYNEQFF.

This rearrangement joins TRBV5-4 to TRBJ2-2, with no clear D. Germline V lookup: CDR1 SGHNT, CDR2 YYREEE (reference sequence). This CDR3 has 14 amino acids. V lost 4 bases, J lost 2 bases, and 9 bases lay in between. CDR3 bases: TGTGCCAGCAGCGGGCTTACTAACACCGGGGAGCTGTTTTTT. It translates to CASSGLTNTGELFF.

The chain combines TRBV28 with TRBJ2-5, with a weak D call TRBD2 (6 bases). From germline, CDR1 is MDHEN and CDR2 SYDVKM. This CDR3 spans 15 amino acids. The V gene lost 5 bases and the J gene lost 5 bases, with 18 bases spanning the gap. The CDR3 nucleotides read TGTGCCAGCAGTCCCCCGGCTGGCGGGAAGGAGACCCAGTACTTC. It codes for CASSPPAGGKETQYF.

The chain is built from TRBV2 and TRBJ2-1; 8 nucleotides match TRBD2. Germline CDR1 and CDR2: SNHLY and FYNNEI. V lost 5 bases, J lost 4 bases, and 7 bases stayed unmatched. This CDR3 is built from 15 residues. The DNA of the CDR3 is TGTGCCAGCAGTCGAAGGACTAGCCTTTACAATGAGCAGTTCTTC. Translation: CASSRRTSLYNEQFF.

The chain is built from TRBV28 and TRBJ2-5, with no clear D. CDR1 is MDHEN and CDR2 is SYDVKM in the germline V gene. This CDR3 is 13 amino acids long. V lost 3 bases and J 7 bases, leaving 12 bases between the germline ends. CDR3 residues: CASSFSRFGTQYF. The CDR3 DNA is TGTGCCAGCAGTTTTTCCAGGTTTGGGACCCAGTACTTC.

This chain joins TRBV5-1 and TRBJ2-7, with 8 nucleotides matching TRBD2. Per the germline V gene, CDR1 is SGHRS and CDR2 is YFSETQ. Trimming removed 1 base from V and 7 bases from J; junction bases left unmatched: 7. This CDR3 region has 14 residues. The CDR3: CASSLRTSPIEQYF. In nucleotides, the CDR3 is TGCGCCAGCAGCTTGCGGACTAGCCCGATTGAGCAGTACTTC.

V and J are TRBV5-1 and TRBJ2-4; no definite D call. The V gene's germline CDR1 is SGHRS and CDR2 YFSETQ. This CDR3 region has 15 residues. The germline V and J ends were trimmed by 0 bases and 4 bases, with 11 bases remaining between them. CDR3 coding DNA: TGCGCCAGCAGCTTGGGAGCTCAACCAAAAAACATTCAGTACTTC. As protein: CASSLGAQPKNIQYF.

The chain has TRBV28 and TRBJ2-7; possibly TRBD1 for D (5 bases). Looked up from germline, CDR1 is MDHEN and CDR2 is SYDVKM. V gave up 4 bases and J gave up 4 bases, with 14 bases separating them. The CDR3 runs 14 residues. Here the CDR3 reads CASSSMTEVYEQYF. CDR3 DNA sequence: TGTGCCAGCAGTTCAATGACAGAGGTTTACGAGCAGTACTTC.

This CDR3 reads CASSPRLNYGYTF. CDR3 in DNA: TGTGCCAGCAGCCCCAGGCTTAACTATGGCTACACCTTC. The rearrangement uses TRBV27 and TRBJ1-2; D is unresolved. Germline CDR1 MNHEY, CDR2 SMNVEV (reference sequence). V was pared by 6 bases and J by 1 base, with 9 bases between. This CDR3 has 13 residues.